The subject of this entry is one T cell receptor beta chain. Sequencing was performed with immunoSEQ multiplex PCR; in TCRdb, only in-frame clones are kept and a portion is missing. The table lists 15,000 to 20,000 clones, roughly two thirds of them singletons, with 18% in the top ten. The source of the sample is a study of cytotoxic CD8 clonotypes in ibrutinib-treated CLL. Study context: Of the patients, about a dozen were relapsed/refractory, about 15 treatment-naive and about 17 IGHV unmutated.

J lost 1 base, V lost 0 bases, and 2 bases had no gene match. Germline V CDR1 and CDR2: LGHNA, YSLEER. This CDR3 region has 15 residues. This chain joins TRBV4-3 and TRBJ2-7; 8 bases are a match to TRBD1. The source of this sequence is a human donor with chronic lymphocytic leukemia. Sample: PBMCs, taken before ibrutinib treatment. The CDR3 coding sequence is TGCGCCAGCAGCCAAGACAGGGGGCTTTCCTACGAGCAGTACTTC. It encodes CASSQDRGLSYEQYF.